The T cell receptor (beta chain) described here comes from a study of T cell responses to AZD1222 COVID-19 vaccine. The overall study: Second-dose schedules of about 4 or about 12 weeks were combined.

Regarding the study as a whole: Sampling captured repertoires only after the peak T cell response. Along spike, vaccine-associated CD4 TCRs were found throughout, with dominance at 160-218 and 743-854. Targets within unmutated variant regions were reportedly found for nearly half of spike-specific TCRs.

The sample holds one count of this clone. What it binds is unknown. The CDR3 length is 11 residues. Germline lookup yields CDR1 SQVTM and CDR2 ANQGSEA. TCRdb keeps only in-frame clones here, not all; method: immunoSEQ multiplex PCR. The sample contains just over 95,000 clones, roughly nine tenths of which appear only once. The sequence derives from an adult in good health. The chain couples TRBV29-1 to TRBJ1-2; D not resolved. The source material was peripheral blood, sampled on day 0 of AZD1222 vaccination. The CDR3 DNA reads TGCACCGCCGGGGCTAACTATGGCTACACCTTC. It yields the protein CTAGANYGYTF. Full variable domain (rest looked up from reference TRBV29-1 and TRBJ1-2): SAVISQKPSRDICQRGTSLTIQCQVDSQVTMMFWYRQQPGQSLTLIATANQGSEATYESGFVIDKFPISRPNLTFSTLTVSNMSPEDSSIYLCTAGANYGYTFGSGTRLTVV.